Below, 8 T cell receptor beta chains from the same sample are listed, as sequenced in a study of Graves' ophthalmopathy and Graves' hyperthyroidism. For repertoire sequencing, the TCR beta CDR3 regions were amplified from RNA transcripts. The library came from an HTBI-primed first-round RT-PCR and a second-round multiplex PCR. MiXCR was run by TCRdb on the multiplex PCR reads, yielding one entry per CDR3 protein. The sample contains about 400,000 distinct CDR3 sequences, around 20% of which appear only once. The material sequenced was peripheral blood. The receptors originated from a woman younger than 30 with stable Graves' hyperthyroidism.

This clonotype was seen at least ten times. In DNA form, the CDR3 reads TGTGCCAGCAGCTTAGCCGGGACAGGGGCTGGCTACACCTTC. Translating it yields CASSLAGTGAGYTF. The chain employs TRBV7-2 and TRBJ1-2; TRBD1 agrees at 10 bases. Germline V gives CDR1 SGHTA, CDR2 FQGNSA. CDR3 length: 14 amino acids. The J segment lost 7 bases and the V segment lost 0 bases, leaving 2 bases of the junction unmatched.

Many counts were recorded for this clonotype. The chain combines TRBV30 with TRBJ2-7, with D hard to call. V was cut by 2 bases and J by 4 bases, with 6 bases left in between. Germline assignment: CDR1 GTSNPN and CDR2 SVGIG (reference sequence). This CDR3 region has 11 residues. The CDR3 region is CAWSLMYEQYF. The CDR3 coding sequence is TGTGCCTGGAGTTTGATGTACGAGCAGTACTTC.

At least ten counts were recorded for this clonotype. The genes are TRBV6-5 and TRBJ1-1; D is unclear. In germline, CDR1 is MNHEY, CDR2 SVGAGI. Trimming removed 5 bases from V and 3 bases from J, with 13 bases in between. The CDR3 covers 14 residues. The CDR3 DNA is TGTGCCAGCAGTCGCACGGGATCGGACACTGAAGCTTTCTTT. This encodes CASSRTGSDTEAFF.

V and J are TRBV7-8 and TRBJ1-5; 8 nucleotides match TRBD1. CDR3 length: 16 amino acids. In germline, CDR1 is SGHVS, CDR2 FQNEAQ. J gave up 6 bases and V 1 base, and 8 bases lay outside the gene matches. CDR3 residues: CASSLVRQGAGQPQHF. The CDR3 nucleotides read TGTGCCAGCAGCTTAGTCAGGCAGGGGGCGGGTCAGCCCCAGCATTTT.

The genes are TRBV6-1 and TRBJ2-7; 9 bases are a match to TRBD1. The germline CDR1 and CDR2 sequences are MNHNS and SASEGT. The CDR3 has 13 amino acids. Unmatched junction bases numbered 7, after V lost 8 bases and J lost 5 bases. CDR3 sequence: CASARDRDHEQYF. The CDR3, as DNA: TGTGCCAGCGCCCGGGACAGGGACCACGAGCAGTACTTC.

The rearrangement joins TRBV28 to TRBJ2-4, with 8 bases aligning to TRBD2. The V gene end was trimmed by 7 bases and the J gene end by 8 bases; junction bases not matched to a gene: 10. The CDR3 is 14 amino acids. The germline V gene encodes CDR1 MDHEN and CDR2 SYDVKM. The CDR3 sequence: CASTEVGSGDIQYF. CDR3 nucleotides: TGTGCCAGCACCGAGGTCGGTAGCGGGGACATTCAGTACTTC. Complete variable domain (other parts from reference TRBV28 and TRBJ2-4): DVKVTQSSRYLVKRTGEKVFLECVQDMDHENMFWYRQDPGLGLRLIYFSYDVKMKEKGDIPEGYSVSREKKERFSLILESASTNQTSMYLCASTEVGSGDIQYFGAGTRLSVL.

The sample holds many counts of this clonotype. Mismatch with germline at one junction end may stem from a read error. V gene TRBV20-1 combines with J gene TRBJ2-4; 7 nucleotides agree with TRBD1. The CDR3 is made up of 15 amino acids. The germline V gene has CDR1 DFQATT and CDR2 SNEGSKA (reference sequence). DNA for the CDR3: TGCAGTGCTAGAGTACCAGGGGGAGACGTGGGCATTAAGTACTTC. As protein: CSARVPGGDVGIKYF.

A note on this clonotype: This may come from a read error, since a much larger clone is one base off. The V gene is TRBV12-3 or TRBV12-4, the J gene TRBJ2-7, with 7 bases matching TRBD1. CDR3 length: 14 residues. V gave up 6 bases and J gave up 4 bases; unmatched junction bases: 9. CDR3 residues: CASRQGLGEYEQYF. The CDR3 DNA sequence: TGTGCCAGCAGACAGGGGTTAGGGGAGTACGAGCAGTACTTC.